These 10 T cell receptor beta chains came from one sample sequenced in a study of blood T cell repertoires in COVID-19. Assay used: immunoSEQ multiplex PCR; TCRdb lists only in-frame clones, some missing. The sample records a few hundred thousand clones, 84% being singletons. The sample comprised PBMCs or T cells enriched from blood (not recorded which). The receptors come from a woman aged 40 to 50 who had recovered from COVID-19.

The chain links TRBV28 to TRBJ1-2, with D perhaps TRBD1 (5 bases). Trimming cost V 3 bases and J 4 bases, with 18 bases left between them. The germline V gene encodes CDR1 MDHEN and CDR2 SYDVKM. CDR3 length: 16 residues. CDR3 amino acids: CASSFGGGEEVYGYTF. The DNA of the CDR3 is TGTGCCAGCAGTTTCGGGGGGGGAGAAGAAGTCTATGGCTACACCTTC.

The chain is built from TRBV10-3 and TRBJ2-7, with TRBD1 as a possible D gene (6 bases). This CDR3 has 13 residues. Trimming stripped 1 base from V and 7 bases from J, with 11 bases between. Germline CDR1 ENHRY, CDR2 SYGVKD. CDR3 nucleotides: TGTGCCATCAGTGAGTTCAGGGGCTGGGAGCAGTACGTC. It is translated as CAISEFRGWEQYV.

The gene calls are TRBV28 and TRBJ2-6; D is possibly TRBD1 (6 bases). Trimming pared 6 bases from V and 0 bases from J, leaving 21 bases between. Germline V gene data show CDR1 as MDHEN and CDR2 as SYDVKM. This CDR3 contains 19 residues. The CDR3 protein is CASRPRRTDDFSGANVLTF. The CDR3, as DNA: TGTGCCAGCAGACCCCGTAGGACAGACGATTTCTCTGGGGCCAACGTCCTGACTTTC.

The chain links TRBV14 to TRBJ2-1; 8 bases agree with TRBD2. Germline V gives CDR1 SGHDN, CDR2 FVKESK. Trimming took 5 bases from V and 7 from J; bases not matched to a gene: 13. The length of the CDR3 is 16 residues. CDR3 nucleotide sequence: TGTGCCAGCAGCAGACTAGCGATCCGGTTCGCTAATGAGCAGTTCTTC. This sequence encodes CASSRLAIRFANEQFF.

The chain employs TRBV5-5 and TRBJ2-7, with TRBD1 matching over 8 bases. This CDR3 region has 14 residues. The junction had 3 bases not matched to a gene; V was cut back by 0 bases and J by 4 bases. The germline V gene encodes CDR1 SGHKS and CDR2 YYEKEE (reference sequence). CDR3: CASSLGYRGYEQYF. The CDR3 region has the DNA TGTGCCAGCAGCTTGGGGTACAGGGGGTACGAGCAGTACTTC.

The CDR3 here is CASSPLSTYQPQHF. The CDR3 DNA is TGTGCCAGCAGCCCTCTATCAACGTATCAGCCCCAGCATTTT. The chain is built from TRBV7-9 and TRBJ1-5, with D unclear. V was trimmed by 5 bases and J by 5 bases, leaving 13 bases between them. Germline V gene data show CDR1 as SEHNR and CDR2 as FQNEAQ (reference sequence). The CDR3 covers 14 residues. Variable domain in full (rest from reference TRBV7-9 and TRBJ1-5): DTGVSQNPRHKITKRGQNVTFRCDPISEHNRLYWYRQTLGQGPEFLTYFQNEAQLEKSRLLSDRFSAERPKGSFSTLEIQRTEQGDSAMYLCASSPLSTYQPQHFGDGTRLSIL.

The chain has TRBV28 and TRBJ1-6; 7 bases align to TRBD1. J lost 9 bases, V lost 3 bases, and 11 bases had no gene match. The germline gives CDR1 MDHEN, CDR2 SYDVKM. This CDR3 comprises 16 residues. In DNA, the CDR3 is TGTGCCAGCAGTTTGTTCGGCGACAGGGCTGGTTCACCCCTCCACTTT. Its translation: CASSLFGDRAGSPLHF.

The rearrangement uses TRBV19 and TRBJ1-2; a possible D gene is TRBD1 (5 bases). There are 13 residues in the CDR3. Trimming left V 6 bases short and J 4 bases short, with 12 bases between. The germline V gene has CDR1 LNHDA and CDR2 SQIVND (reference sequence). CDR3 residues: CASRIAGPYGYTF. CDR3 bases: TGTGCCAGTAGGATTGCGGGGCCCTATGGCTACACCTTC.

The rearrangement uses TRBV6-4 and TRBJ1-2; D is undetermined. The length of the CDR3 is 13 residues. The ends were cut back, 4 bases at V and 7 bases at J, with 13 bases in the middle. Germline V gives CDR1 MRHNA, CDR2 SNTAGT. This chain's CDR3 is CASSARGGFGYTF. CDR3 in DNA: TGTGCCAGCAGTGCCCGGGGAGGGTTTGGCTACACCTTC.

This clone was picked up a small number of times. The V gene is TRBV6-1, the J gene TRBJ1-3; no clear D. The CDR3 totals 13 residues. Germline CDR1 and CDR2: MNHNS and SASEGT. Trimming stripped 3 bases from V and 0 bases from J, with 3 bases between. Written as DNA, the CDR3 is TGTGCCAGCAGTGACCTCTCTGGAAACACCATATATTTT. Amino acid sequence: CASSDLSGNTIYF.